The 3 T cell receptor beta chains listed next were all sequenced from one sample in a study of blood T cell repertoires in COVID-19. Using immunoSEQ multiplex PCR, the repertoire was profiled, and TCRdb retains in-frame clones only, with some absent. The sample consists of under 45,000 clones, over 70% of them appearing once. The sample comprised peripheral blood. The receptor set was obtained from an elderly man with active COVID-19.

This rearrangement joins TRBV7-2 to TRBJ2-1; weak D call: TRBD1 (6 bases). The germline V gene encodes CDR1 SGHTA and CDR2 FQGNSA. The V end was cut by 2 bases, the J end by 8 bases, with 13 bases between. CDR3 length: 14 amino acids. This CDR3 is CASSLQGGSYEQFF. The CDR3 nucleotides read TGTGCCAGCAGCTTACAAGGGGGTTCATATGAGCAGTTCTTC.

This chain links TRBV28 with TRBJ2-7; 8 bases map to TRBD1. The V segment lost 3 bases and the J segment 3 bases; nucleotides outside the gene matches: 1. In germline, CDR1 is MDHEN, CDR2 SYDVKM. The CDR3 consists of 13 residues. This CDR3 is CASSFGTGYEQYF. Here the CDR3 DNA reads TGTGCCAGCAGTTTTGGGACAGGCTACGAGCAGTACTTC.

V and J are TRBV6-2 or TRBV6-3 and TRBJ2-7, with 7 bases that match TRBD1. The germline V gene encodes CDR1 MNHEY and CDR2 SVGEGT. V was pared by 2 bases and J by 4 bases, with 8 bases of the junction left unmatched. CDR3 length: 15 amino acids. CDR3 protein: CASSYVTGSSYEQYF. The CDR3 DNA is TGTGCCAGCAGTTACGTGACAGGGAGTTCTTACGAGCAGTACTTC.